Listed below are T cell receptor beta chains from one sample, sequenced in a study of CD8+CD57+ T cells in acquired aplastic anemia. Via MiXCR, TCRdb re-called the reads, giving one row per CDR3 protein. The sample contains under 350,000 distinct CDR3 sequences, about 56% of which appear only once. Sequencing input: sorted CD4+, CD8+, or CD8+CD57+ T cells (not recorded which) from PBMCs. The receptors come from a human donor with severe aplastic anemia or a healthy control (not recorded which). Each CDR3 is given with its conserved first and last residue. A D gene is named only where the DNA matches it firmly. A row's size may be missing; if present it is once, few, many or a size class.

CDR3aa: CASSFSLRNTEAFF; CDR3nt: TGTGCCAGCAGCTTTTCCCTGAGGAACACTGAAGCTTTCTTT; j_gene: TRBJ1-1; d_gene: NA; abundance: NA; v_gene: TRBV7-9
CDR3aa: CASSHRGPSYGYTF; CDR3nt: TGTGCCAGCAGTCACAGGGGGCCTAGCTATGGCTACACCTTC; j_gene: TRBJ1-2; d_gene: TRBD1; abundance: many; v_gene: TRBV6-1
CDR3aa: CASTRGTYGYTF; CDR3nt: TGTGCCAGCACCCGGGGGACCTATGGCTACACCTTC; j_gene: TRBJ1-2; d_gene: NA; abundance: few; v_gene: TRBV12-3/TRBV12-4
CDR3aa: CSVRTGGSYKQYF; CDR3nt: TGCAGCGTCCGGACAGGAGGGAGCTACAAGCAGTACTTC; j_gene: TRBJ2-7; d_gene: NA; abundance: NA; v_gene: TRBV29-1
CDR3aa: CSAPKPPAAPYEQYF; CDR3nt: TGCAGTGCCCCAAAACCTCCGGCCGCACCCTACGAGCAGTACTTC; j_gene: TRBJ2-7; d_gene: NA; abundance: many; v_gene: TRBV20-1
CDR3aa: CASSIPGFKGETQYF; CDR3nt: TGTGCCAGCTCCATCCCGGGGTTTAAAGGGGAGACCCAGTACTTC; j_gene: TRBJ2-5; d_gene: NA; abundance: NA; v_gene: TRBV7-9
CDR3aa: CATSAAGGPQETQYF; CDR3nt: TGTGCCACCAGTGCAGCGGGAGGGCCCCAAGAGACCCAGTACTTC; j_gene: TRBJ2-5; d_gene: TRBD2; abundance: NA; v_gene: TRBV24-1
CDR3aa: CASNQRLPADTEAFF; CDR3nt: TGTGCCAGCAACCAAAGGTTGCCAGCGGACACTGAAGCTTTCTTT; j_gene: TRBJ1-1; d_gene: NA; abundance: few; v_gene: TRBV4-2
CDR3aa: CASRLGMNTEAFF; CDR3nt: TGTGCCAGCAGACTTGGGATGAACACTGAAGCTTTCTTT; j_gene: TRBJ1-1; d_gene: NA; abundance: NA; v_gene: TRBV25-1
CDR3aa: CASSTGLDRNEQYF; CDR3nt: TGCGCCAGCAGCACCGGACTAGATCGCAATGAGCAGTACTTC; j_gene: TRBJ2-5; d_gene: TRBD2; abundance: once; v_gene: TRBV5-1
CDR3aa: CSARQHGYTF; CDR3nt: TGCAGTGCTAGACAGCATGGCTACACCTTC; j_gene: TRBJ1-2; d_gene: NA; abundance: many; v_gene: TRBV20-1
CDR3aa: CASSGGQASETQYF; CDR3nt: TGTGCCAGCAGTGGAGGACAGGCCTCCGAGACCCAGTACTTC; j_gene: TRBJ2-5; d_gene: TRBD1; abundance: many; v_gene: TRBV6-1
CDR3aa: CASSFSGVETQYF; CDR3nt: TGTGCCAGCAGCTTTAGCGGGGTAGAGACCCAGTACTTC; j_gene: TRBJ2-5; d_gene: TRBD2; abundance: once; v_gene: TRBV7-8
CDR3aa: CASSLGVRNTEAFF; CDR3nt: TGTGCCAGCAGCTTGGGAGTGAGAAACACTGAAGCTTTCTTT; j_gene: TRBJ1-1; d_gene: NA; abundance: NA; v_gene: TRBV5-5
CDR3aa: CASSLIPGNEQFF; CDR3nt: TGTGCCAGCAGCTTAATCCCAGGGAATGAGCAGTTCTTC; j_gene: TRBJ2-1; d_gene: NA; abundance: NA; v_gene: TRBV7-3
CDR3aa: CASSSPVGGGEQYF; CDR3nt: TGTGCCAGCAGCTCCCCGGTCGGCGGGGGCGAGCAGTACTTC; j_gene: TRBJ2-7; d_gene: TRBD2; abundance: NA; v_gene: TRBV7-8
CDR3aa: CASKGQGAGQETQYF; CDR3nt: TGTGCCAGCAAGGGACAGGGTGCGGGCCAAGAGACCCAGTACTTC; j_gene: TRBJ2-5; d_gene: TRBD1; abundance: NA; v_gene: TRBV12-3/TRBV12-4
CDR3aa: CASRTGGTYNSPLHF; CDR3nt: TGTGCCAGCAGGACAGGGGGCACCTATAATTCACCCCTCCACTTT; j_gene: TRBJ1-6; d_gene: TRBD1; abundance: once; v_gene: TRBV2
CDR3aa: CASRPLRDRDNQPQHF; CDR3nt: TGTGCCAGCAGACCACTTCGGGACAGGGATAATCAGCCCCAGCATTTT; j_gene: TRBJ1-5; d_gene: TRBD1; abundance: many; v_gene: TRBV6-5
CDR3aa: CAISELEDGYTF; CDR3nt: TGTGCCATCTCCGAGTTGGAGGATGGCTACACCTTC; j_gene: TRBJ1-2; d_gene: NA; abundance: NA; v_gene: TRBV10-3